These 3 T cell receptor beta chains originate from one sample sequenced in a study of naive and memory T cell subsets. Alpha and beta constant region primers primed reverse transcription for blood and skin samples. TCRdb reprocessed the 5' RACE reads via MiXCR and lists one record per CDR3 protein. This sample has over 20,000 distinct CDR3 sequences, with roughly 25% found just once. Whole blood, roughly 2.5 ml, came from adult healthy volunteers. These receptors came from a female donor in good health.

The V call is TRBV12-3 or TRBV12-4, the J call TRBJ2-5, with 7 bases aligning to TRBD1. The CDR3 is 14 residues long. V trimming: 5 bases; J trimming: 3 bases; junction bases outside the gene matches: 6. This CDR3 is CASSPGTAEETQYF. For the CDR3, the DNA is TGTGCCAGCAGTCCAGGGACAGCAGAAGAGACCCAGTACTTC.

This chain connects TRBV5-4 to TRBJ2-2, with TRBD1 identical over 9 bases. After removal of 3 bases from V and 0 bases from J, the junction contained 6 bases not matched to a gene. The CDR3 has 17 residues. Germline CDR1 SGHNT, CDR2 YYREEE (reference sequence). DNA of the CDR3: TGTGCCAGCAGCTCGAAAGACAGGGGGACGAACACCGGGGAGCTGTTTTTT. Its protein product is CASSSKDRGTNTGELFF.

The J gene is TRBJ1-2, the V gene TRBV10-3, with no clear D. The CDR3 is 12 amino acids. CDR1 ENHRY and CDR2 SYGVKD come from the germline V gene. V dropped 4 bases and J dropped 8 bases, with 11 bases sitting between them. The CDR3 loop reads CAISVSGNGYTF. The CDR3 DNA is TGTGCCATCAGTGTGTCGGGGAACGGCTACACCTTC.